The 4 T cell receptor beta chains below all came from one sample that was sequenced in a study of blood T cell repertoires in COVID-19. Profiled with immunoSEQ multiplex PCR; TCRdb holds only in-frame clones, not every one. The sample shows around 120,000 clones, less than 80% of them seen only once. The sample was peripheral blood. The receptors originated from a man aged 45-60 years with acute or convalescent COVID-19.

The chain has TRBV3-1 (or the pseudogene TRBV3-2) and TRBJ2-5, with 7 bases lining up with TRBD2. Unmatched junction bases numbered 8, after V lost 1 base and J lost 0 bases. This CDR3 spans 17 amino acids. The germline gives CDR1 LGHDT, CDR2 YNNKEL (reference sequence). CDR3 DNA: TGTGCCAGCAGCCAAGGCTTCGGGCGGGAGTACCAAGAGACCCAGTACTTC. It is translated as CASSQGFGREYQETQYF.

The chain uses TRBV11-3 and TRBJ2-1; 11 bases match TRBD2. Germline lookup yields CDR1 SGHNT and CDR2 YENEEA. J gave up 4 bases and V 1 base, and 12 bases lay outside the gene matches. The CDR3 covers 19 residues. The CDR3 nucleotides are TGTGCCAGCAGCTTAGGATCGGGTAGCGGGGGGGAAAATTACAATGAGCAGTTCTTC. It is translated as CASSLGSGSGGENYNEQFF.

The chain links TRBV7-8 to TRBJ2-5; a weak D match, TRBD2 (5 bases). V gave up 5 bases and J gave up 2 bases, with 12 bases separating them. The CDR3 runs to 14 residues. Germline loops: CDR1 SGHVS, CDR2 FQNEAQ. The CDR3 protein is CASSRPGIQETQYF. CDR3 nucleotide sequence: TGTGCCAGCAGCAGACCCGGGATTCAAGAGACCCAGTACTTC. Combining the CDR3 with reference TRBV7-8 and TRBJ2-5 gives the whole variable domain GAGVSQSPRYKVAKRGQDVALRCDPISGHVSLFWYQQALGQGPEFLTYFQNEAQLDKSGLPSDRFFAERPEGSVSTLKIQRTQQEDSAVYLCASSRPGIQETQYFGPGTRLLVL.

This chain joins TRBV24-1 and TRBJ1-3, with D maybe TRBD1 (5 bases). V was trimmed by 1 base and J by 0 bases, leaving 15 bases between them. CDR1 and CDR2 (germline): KGHDR, SFDVKD. The CDR3 covers 18 residues. The CDR3 here is CATSDFGAAINSGNTIYF. The CDR3 DNA follows: TGTGCCACCAGTGATTTTGGGGCAGCCATTAACTCTGGAAACACCATATATTTT.